A single sample gave rise to the 2 T cell receptor beta chains below, sequenced in a study of blood T cells in healthy people across ages (dated by TCRdb to between 2014 and 2016). Libraries were made using 5' RACE. Sequenced on an Illumina HiSeq 2500. A second PCR of about 6 to 11 cycles was performed with a sample-barcoded 5' primer and a J-beta primer mix. TCRdb's own reprocessing of the public reads used fastp at Q25 and MiXCR and kept productive beta chains. CDR3 protein duplicates are merged, each entry listing the most common genes and DNA. This sample is represented by about 800,000 distinct CDR3 sequences; 55% to 75% of them were singletons. The top ten constitute 20% to 25% of the sample. Sample: blood. The receptors originated from a young man in good health.

The rearrangement links TRBV12-3 or TRBV12-4 to TRBJ2-1; tentatively, D is TRBD2 (5 bases). Trimming pared 1 base from V and 8 bases from J, leaving 9 bases between. The CDR3 has 13 residues. In DNA, the CDR3 is TGTGCCAGCAGTTTAGATACTAGTCATGAGCAGTTCTTC. This sequence encodes CASSLDTSHEQFF.

There are a few counts of this clonotype. Written as DNA, the CDR3 is TGCGCCAGCAGCCAAGACAGGGTTGGAGATACGCAGTATTTT. As protein: CASSQDRVGDTQYF. The V and J genes are TRBV4-3 and TRBJ2-3; D may be TRBD1 (5 bases). V lost 0 bases to trimming and J lost 5 bases, with 9 bases between them. The germline V gene encodes CDR1 LGHNA and CDR2 YSLEER. This CDR3 is 14 amino acids long.